This TCR beta chain was captured in a study of lymphopenia after photon versus proton radiotherapy. Germline V gives CDR1 ENHRY, CDR2 SYGVKD. Trimming shortened V by 3 bases and J by 0 bases, and 11 bases separated the two germline ends. The CDR3 spans 15 residues. Some clones are missing from TCRdb's copy, which holds only in-frame ones; the method was immunoSEQ multiplex PCR. Here the sample spans about 83,000 clones, about 83% being singletons. The sequence derives from a man in his sixties with pancreatic cancer. The chain uses TRBV10-3 and TRBJ1-1; the D gene is possibly TRBD1 (5 bases). Sequencing used peripheral blood, obtained from a patient treated with proton-based radiotherapy. The DNA of the CDR3 is TGTGCCATCAGTGAAACGGGGACTGTGAACACTGAAGCTTTCTTT. Protein: CAISETGTVNTEAFF.